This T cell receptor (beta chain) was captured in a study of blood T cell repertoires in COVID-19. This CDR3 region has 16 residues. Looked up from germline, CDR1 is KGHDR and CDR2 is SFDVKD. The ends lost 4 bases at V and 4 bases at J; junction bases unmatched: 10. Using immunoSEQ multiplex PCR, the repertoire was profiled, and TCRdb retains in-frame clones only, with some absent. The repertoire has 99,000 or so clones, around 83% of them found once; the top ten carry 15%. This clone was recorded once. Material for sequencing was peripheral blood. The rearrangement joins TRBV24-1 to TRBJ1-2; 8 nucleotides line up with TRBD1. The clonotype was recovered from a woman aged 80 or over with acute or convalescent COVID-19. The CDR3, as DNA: TGTGCCACCAGTGACCACACAGGGGGGGGCAGCTATGGCTACACCTTC. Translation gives CATSDHTGGGSYGYTF.